Below, 5 T cell receptor beta chains from the same sample are listed, as sequenced in a study of T cells in Graves' hyperthyroidism and ophthalmopathy. Amplification targeted TCR beta CDR3 regions from RNA transcripts. HTBI primers drove first-round RT-PCR of the TCR CDR3. Each CDR3 protein is one row after TCRdb ran MiXCR on the multiplex PCR reads. The table lists 750,000 to 950,000 distinct CDR3 sequences, over 35% of them singletons. The source material was blood. The receptors here all came from a man younger than 35 with Graves' hyperthyroidism.

The rearrangement joins TRBV9 to TRBJ2-1; either TRBD1 or TRBD2 may supply D (6 bases each). CDR1 and CDR2 (germline): SGDLS, YYNGEE. The CDR3 sequence is 14 residues long. V lost 3 bases to trimming and J lost 4 bases, with 11 bases between them. CDR3 DNA: TGTGCCAGCAGCGGGGGGGCGGAATACAATGAGCAGTTCTTC. This encodes CASSGGAEYNEQFF. The full variable domain, in which reference TRBV9 and TRBJ2-1 provide the parts outside the CDR3, is DSGVTQTPKHLITATGQRVTLRCSPRSGDLSVYWYQQSLDQGLQFLIQYYNGEERAKGNILERFSAQQFPDLHSELNLSSLELGDSALYFCASSGGAEYNEQFFGPGTRLTVL.

In its sample, this clonotype was seen many times. V is TRBV15 and J is TRBJ2-2; D remains ambiguous. This CDR3 is 14 amino acids long. Germline V gene sequence: CDR1 LNHNV, CDR2 YYDKDF (reference sequence). V lost 1 base and J 5 bases, leaving 8 bases between the germline ends. CDR3 in DNA: TGTGCCACCAGCAGAGGTGAAGGGACCGGGGAGCTGTTTTTT. Its protein product is CATSRGEGTGELFF.

A note on this clonotype: One end of the junction varies from germline; a read error may be responsible. DNA for the CDR3: TGCGCCAGCAGCCAAGACACTGAAGTTTTCTTT. Translated: CASSQDTEVFF. The chain links TRBV4-3 to TRBJ1-1, with D hard to call. The germline V gene encodes CDR1 LGHNA and CDR2 YSLEER. CDR3 length: 11 residues.

This clonotype was seen ten or more times. The J gene is TRBJ1-1, the V gene TRBV29-1, with a weak D call TRBD1 (5 bases). The CDR3 length is 14 residues. Germline V gives CDR1 SQVTM, CDR2 ANQGSEA. Trimming took 5 bases from V and 4 from J, leaving 17 bases between them. This CDR3 reads CSVRLTRGGTEAFF. The CDR3, as DNA: TGCAGCGTTCGTCTCACAAGGGGTGGCACTGAAGCTTTCTTT.

This clonotype was found a few times. The chain couples TRBV29-1 to TRBJ1-2; D possibly corresponds to TRBD1 (6 bases). This CDR3 contains 13 residues. Per the germline V gene, CDR1 is SQVTM and CDR2 is ANQGSEA. V was shortened by 8 bases and J by 6 bases, with 19 bases between the two germline ends. CDR3 in amino acids: CSFRGGLADGYTF. The CDR3 region has the DNA TGCAGCTTCCGAGGGGGGCTTGCGGATGGCTACACCTTC.